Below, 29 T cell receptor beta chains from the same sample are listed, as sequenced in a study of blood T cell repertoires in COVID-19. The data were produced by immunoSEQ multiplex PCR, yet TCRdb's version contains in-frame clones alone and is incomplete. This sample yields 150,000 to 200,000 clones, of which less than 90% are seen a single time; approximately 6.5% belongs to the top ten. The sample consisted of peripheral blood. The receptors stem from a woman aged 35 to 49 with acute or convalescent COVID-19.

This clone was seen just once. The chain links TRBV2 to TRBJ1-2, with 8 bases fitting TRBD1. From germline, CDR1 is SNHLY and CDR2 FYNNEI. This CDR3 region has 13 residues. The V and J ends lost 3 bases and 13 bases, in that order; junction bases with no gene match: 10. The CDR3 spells CASSDMLDRERTF. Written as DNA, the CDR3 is TGTGCCAGCAGTGATATGTTGGACAGGGAGCGCACCTTC.

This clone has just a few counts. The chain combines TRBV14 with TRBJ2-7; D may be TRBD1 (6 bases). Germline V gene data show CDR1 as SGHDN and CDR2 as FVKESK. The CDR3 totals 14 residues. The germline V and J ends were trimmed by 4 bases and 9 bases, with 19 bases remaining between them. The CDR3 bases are TGTGCCAGCAGCCCGGGTGGAGTTCTCAGGGGGCAGTACTTC. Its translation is CASSPGGVLRGQYF.

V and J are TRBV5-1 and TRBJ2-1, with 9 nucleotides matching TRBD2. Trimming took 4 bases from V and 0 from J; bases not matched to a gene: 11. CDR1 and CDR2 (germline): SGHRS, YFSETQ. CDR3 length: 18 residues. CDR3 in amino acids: CASSRGLAGFSSYNEQFF. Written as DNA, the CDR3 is TGCGCCAGCAGCCGCGGGCTAGCGGGGTTTAGCTCCTACAATGAGCAGTTCTTC. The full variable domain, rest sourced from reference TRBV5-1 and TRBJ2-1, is KAGVTQTPRYLIKTRGQQVTLSCSPISGHRSVSWYQQTPGQGLQFLFEYFSETQRNKGNFPGRFSGRQFSNSRSEMNVSTLELGDSALYLCASSRGLAGFSSYNEQFFGPGTRLTVL.

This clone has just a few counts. CDR3: CASSYPTSGGRLGEQFF. In nucleotides, the CDR3 is TGCGCCAGCAGCTACCCGACTAGCGGGGGGCGGTTGGGTGAGCAGTTCTTC. This chain connects TRBV5-1 to TRBJ2-1; 13 bases are a match to TRBD2. Germline V gives CDR1 SGHRS, CDR2 YFSETQ. This CDR3 comprises 17 residues. J was trimmed by 9 bases and V by 3 bases; bases with no gene match: 12.

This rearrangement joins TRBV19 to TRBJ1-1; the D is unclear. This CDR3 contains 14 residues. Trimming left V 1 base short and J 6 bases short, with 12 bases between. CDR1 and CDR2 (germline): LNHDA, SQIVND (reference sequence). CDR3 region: CASSIGDTGSEAFF. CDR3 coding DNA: TGTGCCAGTAGTATAGGAGACACCGGCTCTGAAGCTTTCTTT.

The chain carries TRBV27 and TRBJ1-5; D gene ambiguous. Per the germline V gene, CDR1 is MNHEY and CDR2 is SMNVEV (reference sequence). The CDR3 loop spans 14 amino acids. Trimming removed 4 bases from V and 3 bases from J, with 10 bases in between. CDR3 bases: TGTGCCAGCAGTTGGAGGCAGTCCAATCAGCCCCAGCATTTT. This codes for CASSWRQSNQPQHF.

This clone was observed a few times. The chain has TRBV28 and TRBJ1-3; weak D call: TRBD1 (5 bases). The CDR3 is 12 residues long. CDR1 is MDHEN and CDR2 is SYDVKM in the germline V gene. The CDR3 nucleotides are TGTGCTGTGCGGGGACCGGGAAACACCATATATTTT. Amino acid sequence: CAVRGPGNTIYF.

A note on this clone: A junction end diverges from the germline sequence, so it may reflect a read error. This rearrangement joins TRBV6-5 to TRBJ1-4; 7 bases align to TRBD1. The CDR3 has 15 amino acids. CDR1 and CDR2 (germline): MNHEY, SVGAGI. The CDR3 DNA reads TGTGCCAGCAGTGACTCGGGACAGAGGTATGAAAAACTGTTTTTT. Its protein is CASSDSGQRYEKLFF.

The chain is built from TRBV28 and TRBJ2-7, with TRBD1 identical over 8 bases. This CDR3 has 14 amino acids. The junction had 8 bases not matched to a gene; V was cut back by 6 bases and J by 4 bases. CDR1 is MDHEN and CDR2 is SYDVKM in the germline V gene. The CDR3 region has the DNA TGTGCCAGCAGGAAGACAGGGGTTTTGTACGAGCAGTACTTC. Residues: CASRKTGVLYEQYF.

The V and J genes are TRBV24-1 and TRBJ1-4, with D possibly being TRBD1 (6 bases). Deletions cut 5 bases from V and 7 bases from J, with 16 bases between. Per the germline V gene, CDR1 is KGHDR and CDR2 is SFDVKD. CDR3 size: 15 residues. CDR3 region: CATSASGVESEKLFF. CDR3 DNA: TGTGCCACCAGTGCTTCAGGGGTGGAGAGTGAAAAACTGTTTTTT.

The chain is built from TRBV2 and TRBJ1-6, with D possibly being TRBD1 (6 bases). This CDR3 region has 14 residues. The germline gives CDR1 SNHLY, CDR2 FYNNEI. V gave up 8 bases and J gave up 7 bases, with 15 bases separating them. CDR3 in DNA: TGTGCCAGCGCCCTACAGGGAGTCAATTCACCCCTCCACTTT. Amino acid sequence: CASALQGVNSPLHF. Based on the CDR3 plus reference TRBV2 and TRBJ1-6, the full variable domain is EPEVTQTPSHQVTQMGQEVILRCVPISNHLYFYWYRQILGQKVEFLVSFYNNEISEKSEIFDDQFSVERPDGSNFTLKIRSTKLEDSAMYFCASALQGVNSPLHFGNGTRLTVT.

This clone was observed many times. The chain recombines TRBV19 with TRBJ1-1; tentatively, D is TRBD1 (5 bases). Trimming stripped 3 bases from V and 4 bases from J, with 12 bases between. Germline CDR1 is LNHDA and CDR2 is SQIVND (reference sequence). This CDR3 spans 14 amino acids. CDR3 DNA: TGTGCCAGTAGTATGGGTGCAGGGTCCACTGAAGCTTTCTTT. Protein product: CASSMGAGSTEAFF. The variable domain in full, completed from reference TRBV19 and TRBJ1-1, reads DGGITQSPKYLFRKEGQNVTLSCEQNLNHDAMYWYRQDPGQGLRLIYYSQIVNDFQKGDIAEGYSVSREKKESFPLTVTSAQKNPTAFYLCASSMGAGSTEAFFGQGTRLTVV.

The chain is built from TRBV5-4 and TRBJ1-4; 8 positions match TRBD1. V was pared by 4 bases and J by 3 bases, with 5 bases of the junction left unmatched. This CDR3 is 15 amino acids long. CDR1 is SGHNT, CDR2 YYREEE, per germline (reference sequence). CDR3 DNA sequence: TGTGCCAGCAGCCCAAGACAGGGGCCTAATGAAAAACTGTTTTTT. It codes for CASSPRQGPNEKLFF.

CDR3 sequence reads: CASSPPAASSHETQYF. CDR3 DNA: TGTGCCAGCTCACCACCTGCAGCGAGCTCTCACGAGACCCAGTACTTC. This chain uses TRBV18 with TRBJ2-5; D is ambiguous. The CDR3 totals 16 residues. The germline V gene has CDR1 KGHSH and CDR2 LQKENI. The germline V and J ends were trimmed by 0 bases and 5 bases, with 16 bases remaining between them.

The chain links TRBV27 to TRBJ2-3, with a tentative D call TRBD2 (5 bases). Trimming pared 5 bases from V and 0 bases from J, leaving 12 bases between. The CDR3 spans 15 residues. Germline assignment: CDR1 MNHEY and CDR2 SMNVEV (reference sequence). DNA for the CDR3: TGTGCCAGCAGTCCAAAACTAGGAAGCACAGATACGCAGTATTTT. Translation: CASSPKLGSTDTQYF.

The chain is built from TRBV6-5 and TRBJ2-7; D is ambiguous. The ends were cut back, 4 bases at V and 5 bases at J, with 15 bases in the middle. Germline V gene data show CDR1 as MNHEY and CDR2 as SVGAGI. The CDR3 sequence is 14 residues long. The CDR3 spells CASSLTMGIDEQYF. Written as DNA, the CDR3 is TGTGCCAGCAGTTTGACAATGGGTATCGACGAGCAGTACTTC.

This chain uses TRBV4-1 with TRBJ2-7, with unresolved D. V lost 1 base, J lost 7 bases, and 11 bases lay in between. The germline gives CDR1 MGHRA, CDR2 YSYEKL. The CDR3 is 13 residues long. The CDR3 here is CASSQAGNREQYF. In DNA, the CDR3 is TGCGCCAGCAGCCAAGCAGGAAACCGGGAGCAGTACTTC.

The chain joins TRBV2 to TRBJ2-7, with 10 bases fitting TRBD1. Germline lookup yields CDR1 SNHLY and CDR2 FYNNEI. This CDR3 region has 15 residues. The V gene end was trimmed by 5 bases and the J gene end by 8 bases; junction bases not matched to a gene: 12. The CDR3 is CASSSSPGQGIQQYF. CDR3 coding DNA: TGTGCCAGCAGTTCCTCCCCGGGACAGGGGATTCAGCAGTACTTC.

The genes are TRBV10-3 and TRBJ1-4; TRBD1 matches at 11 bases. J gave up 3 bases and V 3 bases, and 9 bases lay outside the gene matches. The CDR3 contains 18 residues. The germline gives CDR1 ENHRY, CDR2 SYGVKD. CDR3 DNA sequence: TGTGCCATCAGTGAACGCCGGACAGGGGGCGCGGCTAATGAAAAACTGTTTTTT. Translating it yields CAISERRTGGAANEKLFF.

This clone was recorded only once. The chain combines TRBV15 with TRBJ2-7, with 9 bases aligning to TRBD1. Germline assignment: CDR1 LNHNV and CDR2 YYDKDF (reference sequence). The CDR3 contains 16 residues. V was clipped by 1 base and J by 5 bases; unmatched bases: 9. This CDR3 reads CATSRAYGTGFDEQYF. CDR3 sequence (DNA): TGTGCCACCAGCAGAGCTTATGGGACAGGGTTCGACGAGCAGTACTTC. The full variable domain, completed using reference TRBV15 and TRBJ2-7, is DAMVIQNPRYQVTQFGKPVTLSCSQTLNHNVMYWYQQKSSQAPKLLFHYYDKDFNNEADTPDNFQSRRPNTSFCFLDIRSPGLGDTAMYLCATSRAYGTGFDEQYFGPGTRLTVT.

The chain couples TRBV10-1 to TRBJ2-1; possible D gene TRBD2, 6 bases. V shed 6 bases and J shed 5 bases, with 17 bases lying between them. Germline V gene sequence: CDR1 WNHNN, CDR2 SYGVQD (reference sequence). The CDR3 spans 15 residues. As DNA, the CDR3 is TGCGCCAGCAGCCAAAATAAGGGACTGAACAATGAGCAGTTCTTC. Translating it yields CASSQNKGLNNEQFF.

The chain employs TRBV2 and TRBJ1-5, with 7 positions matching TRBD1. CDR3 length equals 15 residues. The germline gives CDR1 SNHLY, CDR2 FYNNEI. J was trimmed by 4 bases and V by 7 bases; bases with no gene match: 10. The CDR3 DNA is TGTGCCAGCACCGAGGAGGGACAGAGAAATCAGCCCCAGCATTTT. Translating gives CASTEEGQRNQPQHF.

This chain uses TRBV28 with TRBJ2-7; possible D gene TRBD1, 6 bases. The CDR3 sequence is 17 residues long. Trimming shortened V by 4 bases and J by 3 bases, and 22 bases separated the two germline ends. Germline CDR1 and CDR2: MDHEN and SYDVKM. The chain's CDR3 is CASSSIDRFPNVYEQYF. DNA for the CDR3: TGTGCCAGCAGTTCAATTGACAGGTTTCCGAACGTCTACGAGCAGTACTTC.

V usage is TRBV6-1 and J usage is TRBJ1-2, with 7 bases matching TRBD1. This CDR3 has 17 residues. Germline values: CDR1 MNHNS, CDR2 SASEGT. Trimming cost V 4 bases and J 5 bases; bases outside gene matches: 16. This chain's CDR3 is CASSAETGAKIFYGYTF. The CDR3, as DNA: TGTGCCAGCAGTGCCGAAACAGGGGCCAAAATCTTTTATGGCTACACCTTC.

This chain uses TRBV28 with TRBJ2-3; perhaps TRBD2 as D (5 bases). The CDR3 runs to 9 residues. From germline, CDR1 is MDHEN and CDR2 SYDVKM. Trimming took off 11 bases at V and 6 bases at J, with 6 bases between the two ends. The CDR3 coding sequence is TGTGCCTCGGGGGATACGCAGTATTTT. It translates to CASGDTQYF.

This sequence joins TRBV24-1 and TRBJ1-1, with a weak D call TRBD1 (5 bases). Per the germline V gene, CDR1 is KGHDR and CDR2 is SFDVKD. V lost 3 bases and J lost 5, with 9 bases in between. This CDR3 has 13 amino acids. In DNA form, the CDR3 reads TGTGCCACCAGTGATAGGGGTTGGACTGAAGCTTTCTTT. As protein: CATSDRGWTEAFF.

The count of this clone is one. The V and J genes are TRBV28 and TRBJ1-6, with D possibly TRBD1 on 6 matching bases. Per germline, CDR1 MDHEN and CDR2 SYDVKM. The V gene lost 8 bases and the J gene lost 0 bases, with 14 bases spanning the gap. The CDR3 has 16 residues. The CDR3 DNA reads TGTGCCAGCGGACAGCAAGACGGCTCCTATAATTCACCCCTCCACTTT. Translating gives CASGQQDGSYNSPLHF.

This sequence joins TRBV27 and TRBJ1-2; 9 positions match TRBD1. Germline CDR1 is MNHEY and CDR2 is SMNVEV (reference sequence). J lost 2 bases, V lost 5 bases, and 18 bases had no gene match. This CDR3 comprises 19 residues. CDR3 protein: CASSNHGGQGVIWNYGYTF. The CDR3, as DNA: TGTGCCAGCAGTAACCACGGGGGACAGGGCGTCATTTGGAACTATGGCTACACCTTC.

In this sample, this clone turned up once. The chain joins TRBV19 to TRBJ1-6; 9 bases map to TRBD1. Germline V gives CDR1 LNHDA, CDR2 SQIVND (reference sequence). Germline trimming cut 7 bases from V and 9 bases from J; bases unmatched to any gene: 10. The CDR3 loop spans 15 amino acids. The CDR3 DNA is TGTGCCAGTACCACCCGGGACAGGGCAGCTTCACCCCTCCACTTT. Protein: CASTTRDRAASPLHF.